These 23 T cell receptor beta chains share one sample of origin, sequenced in a study of early T cells in non-severe SARS-CoV-2 infection. TCRdb passed the 5' RACE reads through MiXCR, listing each CDR3 protein once. The sample gives around 94,000 distinct CDR3 sequences, around 13% of which show up once; roughly 6.2% is in the top ten. The sample taken for sequencing was whole blood. The receptors were gathered from an adult who was a healthcare worker with PCR-confirmed SARS-CoV-2 infection or an uninfected control (not recorded which).

V gene TRBV6-2 or TRBV6-3 combines with J gene TRBJ2-1, with TRBD2 identical over 7 bases. The CDR3 runs to 13 residues. With V trimmed by 6 bases and J by 7 bases, 6 bases remained unmatched. Germline CDR1 MNHEY, CDR2 SVGEGT. Here the CDR3 DNA reads TGTGCCAGCAGGGGCAGCGGGATAAATGAGCAGTTCTTC. Its protein is CASRGSGINEQFF.

This clonotype was observed a handful of times. V usage is TRBV2 and J usage is TRBJ2-7; D remains unclear. Trimming took off 5 bases at V and 3 bases at J, with 8 bases between the two ends. Germline CDR1 and CDR2: SNHLY and FYNNEI. The CDR3 is 12 residues long. The DNA for the CDR3 is TGTGCCAGCAGTACCCTAAACTACGAGCAGTACTTC. Protein product: CASSTLNYEQYF.

The chain recombines TRBV5-1 with TRBJ1-6; TRBD1 aligns across 7 bases. V was pared by 1 base and J by 10 bases, with 8 bases of the junction left unmatched. This CDR3 has 15 amino acids. In germline, CDR1 is SGHRS, CDR2 YFSETQ. The CDR3: CASSLTGAMDSPLHF. The CDR3 DNA reads TGCGCCAGCAGCTTGACAGGGGCAATGGACTCACCCCTCCACTTT.

This clonotype was seen many times. J is TRBJ1-4 and V is TRBV20-1, with D unresolved. This CDR3 is 12 amino acids long. Per the germline V gene, CDR1 is DFQATT and CDR2 is SNEGSKA (reference sequence). V lost 3 bases and J lost 7, with 9 bases in between. DNA for the CDR3: TGCAGTGCTAGTTCTGGGAGTGAAAAACTGTTTTTT. Amino acids: CSASSGSEKLFF.

The chain recombines TRBV4-1 with TRBJ1-2, with 7 bases that match TRBD1. CDR3 length: 15 amino acids. Germline assignment: CDR1 MGHRA and CDR2 YSYEKL. J lost 6 bases, V lost 2 bases, and 9 bases had no gene match. The CDR3 sequence: CASSQPRQGRDGYTF. CDR3 in DNA: TGCGCCAGCAGCCAACCTAGACAGGGAAGGGATGGCTACACCTTC.

This clonotype has ten or more counts. The CDR3 reads CASSLGLSREQYF. CDR3 coding DNA: TGTGCCAGCAGCCTCGGACTGTCCAGAGAGCAGTACTTC. The V and J genes are TRBV7-2 and TRBJ2-7, with a possible D match to TRBD2 (5 bases). The ends were cut back, 5 bases at V and 7 bases at J, with 15 bases in the middle. This CDR3 is built from 13 residues. Per germline, CDR1 SGHTA and CDR2 FQGNSA.

This clonotype has ten or more counts. The chain links TRBV20-1 to TRBJ1-5; D might be TRBD1 (5 bases). Per germline, CDR1 DFQATT and CDR2 SNEGSKA (reference sequence). The V end was cut by 0 bases, the J end by 4 bases, with 13 bases between. This CDR3 has 15 residues. CDR3 sequence (DNA): TGCAGTGCTAGAGATCCCGGGGGTGGGAATCAGCCCCAGCATTTT. Translated, it gives CSARDPGGGNQPQHF.

This clonotype came up many times. This sequence joins TRBV5-1 and TRBJ2-7, with D hard to call. The V and J ends lost 0 bases and 6 bases respectively, with 10 bases between them. Per the germline V gene, CDR1 is SGHRS and CDR2 is YFSETQ. The CDR3 spans 13 residues. The CDR3 DNA sequence: TGCGCCAGCAGCTTGGACAGTACCTCCGAGCAGTACTTC. Its protein is CASSLDSTSEQYF.

The chain uses TRBV6-5 and TRBJ2-7; maybe TRBD2 (6 bases). Per the germline V gene, CDR1 is MNHEY and CDR2 is SVGAGI. V gave up 6 bases and J gave up 2 bases, with 14 bases separating them. This CDR3 has 14 residues. This CDR3 is CASRRGTLAYEQYF. CDR3 in DNA: TGTGCCAGCAGACGCGGGACTTTAGCCTACGAGCAGTACTTC.

The CDR3 DNA sequence: TGCAGTGCTAGAAATAGCGGGAGGGCCGTGGGCAATGAGCAGTTCTTC. It yields the protein CSARNSGRAVGNEQFF. V and J are TRBV20-1 and TRBJ2-1; TRBD2 aligns across 11 bases. The V gene's germline CDR1 is DFQATT and CDR2 SNEGSKA (reference sequence). J lost 6 bases, V lost 2 bases, and 9 bases had no gene match. CDR3 length equals 16 residues.

The chain uses TRBV6-2 or TRBV6-3 and TRBJ2-2; D gene unclear. The germline V gene encodes CDR1 MNHEY and CDR2 SVGEGT. Trimming stripped 4 bases from V and 3 bases from J, with 12 bases between. The CDR3 is 15 amino acids. The CDR3 coding sequence is TGTGCCAGCAGTTCGGGCGGCACAGACACCGGGGAGCTGTTTTTT. Its protein is CASSSGGTDTGELFF.

V is TRBV6-5 and J is TRBJ1-2, with TRBD1 as a possible D gene (6 bases). The CDR3 is made up of 14 amino acids. Trimming left V 7 bases short and J 4 bases short, with 16 bases between. CDR1 MNHEY and CDR2 SVGAGI come from the germline V gene. This CDR3 is CASNQGTLSYGYTF. As DNA, the CDR3 is TGTGCCAGCAACCAGGGGACGCTAAGCTATGGCTACACCTTC.

The sample holds many counts of this clonotype. The chain joins TRBV2 to TRBJ2-3, with D possibly being TRBD2 (6 bases). The V end was cut by 4 bases, the J end by 4 bases, with 9 bases between. Germline CDR1 and CDR2: SNHLY and FYNNEI. This CDR3 has 13 residues. In DNA form, the CDR3 reads TGTGCCAGCAGTGTGTTAGCGGCAGATACGCAGTATTTT. Translated: CASSVLAADTQYF.

The CDR3 loop is CASSLTVGVLTDTQYF. Here the CDR3 DNA reads TGTGCCAGCAGCTTAACAGTGGGAGTGTTAACAGATACGCAGTATTTT. The chain has TRBV7-9 and TRBJ2-3; D perhaps matches TRBD2 (5 bases). The CDR3 runs 16 residues. Germline V gene data show CDR1 as SEHNR and CDR2 as FQNEAQ (reference sequence). V lost 2 bases to trimming and J lost 3 bases, with 15 bases between them.

The CDR3 protein is CASSLGGLAGKSNEQFF. CDR3 coding DNA: TGTGCCAGCAGCTTAGGTGGCCTAGCGGGAAAATCCAATGAGCAGTTCTTC. The chain joins TRBV7-8 to TRBJ2-1, with 9 bases matching TRBD2. The V segment lost 1 base and the J segment 6 bases; nucleotides outside the gene matches: 10. The CDR3 has 17 amino acids. CDR1 SGHVS and CDR2 FQNEAQ come from the germline V gene.

In its sample, this clonotype was seen once. The chain employs TRBV6-6 and TRBJ2-3; tentatively, D is TRBD2 (6 bases). CDR1 MNHNY and CDR2 SVGAGI come from the germline V gene (reference sequence). This CDR3 comprises 14 residues. V was cut by 5 bases and J by 5 bases, with 14 bases left in between. The CDR3 here is CASSPPGGIDTQYF. CDR3 nucleotide sequence: TGTGCCAGCAGTCCTCCTGGCGGGATAGATACGCAGTATTTT.

This clonotype has a handful of counts. The chain recombines TRBV3-1 with TRBJ2-7, with D unclear. V was clipped by 0 bases and J by 6 bases, with 12 bases between them. Germline assignment: CDR1 LGHDT and CDR2 YNNKEL (reference sequence). The CDR3 runs to 14 residues. For the CDR3, the DNA is TGTGCCAGCAGCCAAGACGGCAGATTTGGCGAGCAGTACTTC. As protein: CASSQDGRFGEQYF.

This chain uses TRBV29-1 with TRBJ2-3; 12 positions match TRBD2. This CDR3 is built from 13 residues. V gave up 6 bases and J gave up 6 bases; unmatched junction bases: 4. Germline assignment: CDR1 SQVTM and CDR2 ANQGSEA. CDR3 loop: CSVASGREDTQYF. CDR3 DNA sequence: TGCAGCGTCGCTAGCGGGAGGGAGGATACGCAGTATTTT.

This clonotype appeared many times. V usage is TRBV9 and J usage is TRBJ2-1, with 8 bases that match TRBD2. With 0 bases clipped from V and 2 bases from J, the junction kept 7 bases outside the gene matches. Germline values: CDR1 SGDLS, CDR2 YYNGEE. This CDR3 is 17 amino acids long. The CDR3 spells CASSVAAGGPPYNEQFF. CDR3 nucleotide sequence: TGTGCCAGCAGCGTAGCGGCGGGAGGCCCCCCCTACAATGAGCAGTTCTTC.

V and J are TRBV19 and TRBJ1-5; TRBD1 matches 8 bases. In germline, CDR1 is LNHDA, CDR2 SQIVND (reference sequence). V shed 6 bases, J shed 4 bases, and the junction held 8 bases outside the gene matches. CDR3 length: 15 residues. CDR3 bases: TGTGCCAGTAGCCGGTTAGACAGGGGAAATCAGCCCCAGCATTTT. It specifies CASSRLDRGNQPQHF.

There are a few counts of this clonotype. V and J are TRBV20-1 and TRBJ1-1; D is perhaps TRBD1 (5 bases). The CDR3 runs 12 residues. CDR1 and CDR2 (germline): DFQATT, SNEGSKA (reference sequence). The germline V and J ends were trimmed by 0 bases and 8 bases, with 10 bases remaining between them. The chain's CDR3 is CSARDLGGEAFF. CDR3 sequence (DNA): TGCAGTGCTAGAGATCTGGGGGGGGAAGCTTTCTTT.

This clonotype has at least ten counts. The chain joins TRBV6-6 to TRBJ2-3, with 10 bases identical to TRBD1. V was pared by 8 bases and J by 1 base, with 9 bases of the junction left unmatched. The CDR3 has 16 residues. The germline CDR1 and CDR2 sequences are MNHNY and SVGAGI (reference sequence). CDR3 amino acids: CASCEYGTGGTDTQYF. CDR3 DNA sequence: TGTGCCAGCTGCGAATACGGGACAGGGGGCACAGATACGCAGTATTTT.

This clonotype occurred many times. The chain carries TRBV28 and TRBJ2-6; D is ambiguous. This CDR3 region has 16 residues. Trimming removed 3 bases from V and 0 bases from J, with 9 bases in between. Germline V gene lookup returns CDR1 MDHEN and CDR2 SYDVKM. CDR3 region: CASSFWDSSGANVLTF. The CDR3 bases are TGTGCCAGCAGTTTTTGGGATTCCTCTGGGGCCAACGTCCTGACTTTC.